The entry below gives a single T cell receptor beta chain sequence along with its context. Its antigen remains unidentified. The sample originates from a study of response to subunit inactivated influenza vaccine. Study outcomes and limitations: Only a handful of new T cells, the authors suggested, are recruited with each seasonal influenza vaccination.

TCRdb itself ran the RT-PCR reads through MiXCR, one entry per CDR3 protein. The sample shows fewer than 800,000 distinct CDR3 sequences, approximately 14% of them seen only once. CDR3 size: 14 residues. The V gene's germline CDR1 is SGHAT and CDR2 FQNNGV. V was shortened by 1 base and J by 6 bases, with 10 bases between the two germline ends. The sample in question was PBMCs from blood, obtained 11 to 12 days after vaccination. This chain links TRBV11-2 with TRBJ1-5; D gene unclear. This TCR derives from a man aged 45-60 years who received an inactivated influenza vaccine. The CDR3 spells CASSLAPRVQPQHF. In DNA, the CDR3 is TGTGCCAGCAGCTTAGCCCCAAGGGTTCAGCCCCAGCATTTT.